The present T cell receptor (beta chain) was sequenced within a study of blood T cells in healthy people across ages. PCR was performed a second time for about 7 to 11 cycles using a sample-barcoded 5' primer and a J-beta primer mix. TCRdb recomputed calls from the 5' RACE reads with MiXCR, one row per CDR3 protein. The sample records hundreds of thousands of distinct CDR3 sequences, over 40% being singletons. V lost 3 bases, J lost 4 bases, and 10 bases stayed unmatched. The V gene's germline CDR1 is SGDLS and CDR2 YYNGEE. This CDR3 has 16 residues. Sequencing was carried out using blood. The source of this sequence is an elderly man in good health. The chain couples TRBV9 to TRBJ2-3; 8 bases are shared with TRBD2. The CDR3 spells CASSGIGRGGPDTQYF. The CDR3, as DNA: TGTGCCAGCAGCGGAATCGGCCGGGGGGGACCAGATACGCAGTATTTT.